Shown below are 31 T cell receptor beta chains from a single sample sequenced in a study of T-cell reconstitution after alpha-beta-depleted transplantation in children. Unique molecular identifiers tagged the TCRbeta library. Each CDR3 protein is one row after TCRdb ran MiXCR on the PCR reads. The top ten hold around 4.5% of the sample, which has 750,000 to 950,000 distinct CDR3 sequences, roughly 16% seen once. The sequencing here drew on PBMCs, mostly from graft donor cells, taken 360 days after TCRalphabeta/CD19-depleted stem cell transplant. The receptor set was obtained from a male patient younger than 18 who had a stem cell transplant for acute lymphoblastic leukemia, so the T cells may come from the graft donor.

V and J are TRBV7-2 and TRBJ2-7, with D unclear. This CDR3 has 12 residues. Between the trimmed V and J ends, which lost 4 bases and 7 bases, there was a span of 11 bases. Germline lookup yields CDR1 SGHTA and CDR2 FQGNSA. The CDR3 sequence is CASSYHLREQYF. CDR3 nucleotides: TGTGCCAGCAGCTACCACCTCCGGGAGCAGTACTTC.

The chain employs TRBV5-1 and TRBJ2-5; 8 bases are shared with TRBD1. Germline-derived CDR1 and CDR2 are SGHRS and YFSETQ. This CDR3 contains 15 residues. V gave up 0 bases and J gave up 6 bases; unmatched junction bases: 7. The chain's CDR3 is CASSLVSDRGKTQYF. The DNA for the CDR3 is TGCGCCAGCAGCTTGGTTAGTGACAGGGGAAAGACCCAGTACTTC.

This clonotype occurred a few times. This chain joins TRBV5-1 and TRBJ2-7; D may be TRBD1 or TRBD2 (5 bases each). This CDR3 region has 14 residues. With 8 bases removed from V and 1 base from J, the gap between germline ends came to 16 bases. In germline, CDR1 is SGHRS, CDR2 YFSETQ. The CDR3 spells CASRRGVNSYEQYF. The CDR3 DNA reads TGCGCCAGTCGGAGAGGGGTAAATTCCTACGAGCAGTACTTC.

The chain carries TRBV21-1 and TRBJ2-1; TRBD2 reflects the table's D call only, with no check against the DNA. TRBV21-1 is classified as a pseudogene. The CDR3 has 16 residues. As DNA, the CDR3 is TGTGCCAGCAGCAACTTAGCGGGAGTATCCTACAATGAGCAGTTCTTC. Its translation: CASSNLAGVSYNEQFF.

The J gene is TRBJ2-1, the V gene TRBV7-3; 13 bases are shared with TRBD2. This CDR3 is built from 15 residues. Losses at the gene ends were 5 bases for V and 9 bases for J; bases not matched to a gene: 7. Germline CDR1 reads SGHTA; CDR2 reads FQGTGA. The CDR3 sequence is CASSPLAGGIGEQFF. The CDR3 region has the DNA TGTGCCAGCAGCCCACTAGCGGGAGGGATTGGTGAGCAGTTCTTC.

This clonotype showed up just a few times. This chain uses TRBV5-1 with TRBJ2-7, with 8 positions matching TRBD1. The junction had 7 bases not matched to a gene; V was cut back by 4 bases and J by 4 bases. The germline V gene encodes CDR1 SGHRS and CDR2 YFSETQ. This CDR3 contains 14 residues. CDR3 loop: CASSTLDRVYEQYF. CDR3 sequence (DNA): TGCGCCAGCAGCACCCTGGACAGGGTTTACGAGCAGTACTTC. The whole variable domain, remainder taken from reference TRBV5-1 and TRBJ2-7, is KAGVTQTPRYLIKTRGQQVTLSCSPISGHRSVSWYQQTPGQGLQFLFEYFSETQRNKGNFPGRFSGRQFSNSRSEMNVSTLELGDSALYLCASSTLDRVYEQYFGPGTRLTVT.

This clonotype has a handful of counts. The chain joins TRBV18 to TRBJ2-3; D gene uncertain. V dropped 5 bases and J dropped 0 bases, with 9 bases sitting between them. Germline-derived CDR1 and CDR2 are KGHSH and LQKENI. The CDR3 length is 14 residues. The CDR3, as DNA: TGTGCCAGCTCATTGGGGATCAGCACAGATACGCAGTATTTT. Residues: CASSLGISTDTQYF.

The V and J genes are TRBV11-2 and TRBJ2-7; TRBD1 or TRBD2 may be the D gene (5 bases each). The CDR3 consists of 16 residues. In germline, CDR1 is SGHAT, CDR2 FQNNGV. V shed 2 bases and J shed 4 bases, with 18 bases lying between them. The CDR3 loop is CASSLLGVGQRYEQYF. Written as DNA, the CDR3 is TGTGCCAGCAGCTTACTGGGGGTCGGTCAGAGATACGAGCAGTACTTC.

This clonotype was detected a few times. The rearrangement joins TRBV5-1 to TRBJ2-4; 8 bases match TRBD1. Germline V gene lookup returns CDR1 SGHRS and CDR2 YFSETQ. The ends lost 0 bases at V and 0 bases at J; junction bases unmatched: 2. The CDR3 is 16 residues long. CDR3 sequence: CASSLATGVAKNIQYF. CDR3 bases: TGCGCCAGCAGCTTGGCGACAGGGGTAGCCAAAAACATTCAGTACTTC. Looking up the rest from reference TRBV5-1 and TRBJ2-4 gives the full variable domain: KAGVTQTPRYLIKTRGQQVTLSCSPISGHRSVSWYQQTPGQGLQFLFEYFSETQRNKGNFPGRFSGRQFSNSRSEMNVSTLELGDSALYLCASSLATGVAKNIQYFGAGTRLSVL.

The chain employs TRBV9 and TRBJ1-1; weak D call: TRBD1 (5 bases). Trimming pared 0 bases from V and 1 base from J, leaving 10 bases between. Germline values: CDR1 SGDLS, CDR2 YYNGEE. CDR3 length equals 15 residues. CDR3 sequence (DNA): TGTGCCAGCAGCGTAGAGGGGCAACCGAACACTGAAGCTTTCTTT. Translated: CASSVEGQPNTEAFF.

V gene TRBV12-3 or TRBV12-4 combines with J gene TRBJ1-5, with TRBD1 identical over 9 bases. The CDR3 runs to 14 residues. J gave up 5 bases and V 9 bases, and 8 bases lay outside the gene matches. In nucleotides, the CDR3 is TGTGCCAGTGGGGGACAGGGCGAGGATCAGCCCCAGCATTTT. It encodes CASGGQGEDQPQHF.

This clonotype was detected a few times. Germline is not matched at one junction end, which may reflect a read error. The chain uses TRBV7-2 and TRBJ2-3; the D is unclear. The CDR3 runs 14 residues. Looked up from germline, CDR1 is SGHTA and CDR2 is FQGNSA. The CDR3 here is CASSLDFSTDTQYF. DNA of the CDR3: TGTGCCAGCAGTTTAGACTTCAGCACAGATACGCAGTATTTT.

This clonotype has ten or more counts. V usage is TRBV9 and J usage is TRBJ2-3; D perhaps matches TRBD2 (6 bases). CDR1 is SGDLS, CDR2 YYNGEE, per germline. Trimming left V 4 bases short and J 4 bases short, with 19 bases between. The CDR3 runs 16 residues. The DNA of the CDR3 is TGTGCCAGCAGCTCCTATTCGGGAGAAGGGGCAGATACGCAGTATTTT. Protein sequence: CASSSYSGEGADTQYF.

This clonotype was detected many times. V usage is TRBV29-1 and J usage is TRBJ2-7; 10 bases line up with TRBD1. V dropped 4 bases and J dropped 2; count of bases not matched to a gene: 8. This CDR3 is 15 amino acids long. From germline, CDR1 is SQVTM and CDR2 ANQGSEA. CDR3 nucleotides: TGCAGCGTTGGCGCGGGACAGGGGTTTCCCTACGAGCAGTACTTC. Protein sequence: CSVGAGQGFPYEQYF.

V gene TRBV6-5 combines with J gene TRBJ2-7; no definite D call. CDR3 length: 16 residues. CDR1 is MNHEY, CDR2 SVGAGI, per germline. Deletions cut 8 bases from V and 0 bases from J, with 20 bases between. CDR3 in DNA: TGTGCCAGCCGATCCCGGCAAGGTAAAGCCTCCTACGAGCAGTACTTC. This encodes CASRSRQGKASYEQYF.

This clonotype occurred many times. V and J are TRBV29-1 and TRBJ2-7, with D unresolved. This CDR3 region has 14 residues. The V end was cut by 6 bases, the J end by 3 bases, with 18 bases between. Germline CDR1 and CDR2: SQVTM and ANQGSEA. CDR3 DNA: TGCAGCGTATCCGAGAATCTATTACGCTACGAGCAGTACTTC. Amino acid sequence: CSVSENLLRYEQYF.

This clonotype has a count of ten or more. The CDR3 protein is CASSRLAGYQETQYF. Written as DNA, the CDR3 is TGTGCCAGCAGCCGGCTAGCGGGATACCAAGAGACCCAGTACTTC. The V gene is TRBV5-5, the J gene TRBJ2-5; the match to TRBD2 covers 9 bases. CDR3 length: 15 residues. Trimming cost V 4 bases and J 0 bases; bases outside gene matches: 4. Per the germline V gene, CDR1 is SGHKS and CDR2 is YYEKEE (reference sequence).

This clonotype was found many times. This rearrangement joins TRBV12-3 or TRBV12-4 to TRBJ2-2; D ambiguous. Trimming took 8 bases from V and 5 from J, leaving 24 bases between them. The CDR3 spans 17 residues. CDR3 protein: CASREPLIPGRTGELFF. In DNA, the CDR3 is TGTGCCAGCCGAGAACCCCTAATCCCCGGGCGGACCGGGGAGCTGTTTTTT.

In this sample, this clonotype turned up a few times. V usage is TRBV7-3 and J usage is TRBJ1-1; D gene ambiguous. The germline V and J ends were trimmed by 3 bases and 6 bases, with 8 bases remaining between them. The CDR3 totals 12 residues. The germline gives CDR1 SGHTA, CDR2 FQGTGA. CDR3 amino acids: CASSFVRAEAFF. The CDR3 DNA reads TGTGCCAGCAGCTTCGTAAGGGCTGAAGCTTTCTTT.

The V and J genes are TRBV10-3 and TRBJ2-7; 9 positions agree with TRBD1. CDR1 and CDR2 (germline): ENHRY, SYGVKD. V gave up 2 bases and J gave up 3 bases; unmatched junction bases: 5. This CDR3 region has 15 residues. The CDR3 region is CAISEAPGQGYEQYF. For the CDR3, the DNA is TGTGCCATCAGTGAGGCCCCGGGACAGGGCTACGAGCAGTACTTC.

The chain links TRBV20-1 to TRBJ2-7, with D maybe TRBD2 (6 bases). Per the germline V gene, CDR1 is DFQATT and CDR2 is SNEGSKA (reference sequence). The CDR3 runs to 16 residues. The ends were cut back, 0 bases at V and 4 bases at J, with 19 bases in the middle. CDR3 bases: TGCAGTGCTAGAGATCTGGCGTCCGGGAGTGGATACGAGCAGTACTTC. The encoded protein is CSARDLASGSGYEQYF.

The V call is TRBV7-9, the J call TRBJ2-3, with TRBD2 as a possible D gene (7 bases). The germline V gene encodes CDR1 SEHNR and CDR2 FQNEAQ (reference sequence). The ends were cut back, 7 bases at V and 2 bases at J, with 19 bases in the middle. CDR3 length: 16 amino acids. The CDR3 loop is CASIARAGANTDTQYF. The CDR3 DNA sequence: TGTGCCAGCATCGCTAGGGCGGGGGCCAACACAGATACGCAGTATTTT. Full variable domain (remainder filled in from reference TRBV7-9 and TRBJ2-3): DTGVSQNPRHKITKRGQNVTFRCDPISEHNRLYWYRQTLGQGPEFLTYFQNEAQLEKSRLLSDRFSAERPKGSFSTLEIQRTEQGDSAMYLCASIARAGANTDTQYFGPGTRLTVL.

The rearrangement links TRBV6-2 or TRBV6-3 to TRBJ2-6, with unresolved D. Between the trimmed V and J ends, which lost 5 bases and 0 bases, there was a span of 8 bases. In germline, CDR1 is MNHEY, CDR2 SVGEGT. The CDR3 loop spans 15 amino acids. CDR3 in DNA: TGTGCCAGCAGTCCAGTCAGCTCTGGGGCCAACGTCCTGACTTTC. This translates into CASSPVSSGANVLTF.

This clonotype was seen more than once but under ten times. The CDR3 here is CSVDSTGVSGAIYNEQFF. CDR3 DNA: TGCAGCGTTGATTCCACCGGAGTTTCGGGGGCGATCTACAATGAGCAGTTCTTC. The chain uses TRBV29-1 and TRBJ2-1; D is perhaps TRBD1 or TRBD2 (6 bases each). V shed 3 bases and J shed 3 bases, with 24 bases lying between them. Germline V gene data show CDR1 as SQVTM and CDR2 as ANQGSEA. This CDR3 has 18 residues.

The V gene is TRBV4-1, the J gene TRBJ2-7; 14 nucleotides agree with TRBD2. The CDR3 sequence is 17 residues long. CDR1 is MGHRA, CDR2 YSYEKL, per germline. V shed 2 bases and J 9 bases; nucleotides not matched to a gene: 12. The CDR3 region has the DNA TGCGCCAGCAGCCAATGGGGGAGGACTAGCGGGGGGAATCGGCAGTACTTC. It specifies CASSQWGRTSGGNRQYF.

This sequence joins TRBV18 and TRBJ2-7; TRBD2 is a possible D gene (6 bases). The ends were cut back, 4 bases at V and 3 bases at J, with 10 bases in the middle. There are 13 residues in the CDR3. Germline CDR1 KGHSH, CDR2 LQKENI. The chain's CDR3 is CASSQRTNYEQYF. The CDR3 coding sequence is TGTGCCAGCTCACAAAGGACTAACTACGAGCAGTACTTC.

The chain employs TRBV6-1 and TRBJ1-3; 8 bases line up with TRBD1. The germline V gene encodes CDR1 MNHNS and CDR2 SASEGT. This CDR3 comprises 14 residues. V lost 6 bases, J lost 4 bases, and 5 bases stayed unmatched. DNA for the CDR3: TGTGCCAGCAGCCCAGGGGGCCGGGGAAACACCATATATTTT. This encodes CASSPGGRGNTIYF.

The sample holds a few counts of this clonotype. The chain combines TRBV7-3 with TRBJ1-3; D uncertain. V gave up 1 base and J gave up 6 bases, with 28 bases separating them. Looked up from germline, CDR1 is SGHTA and CDR2 is FQGTGA. This CDR3 has 20 residues. The DNA of the CDR3 is TGTGCCAGCAGCTTAAGGGCTCCCCCATGGGCCCGCAAAGAGACAAACACCATATATTTT. It encodes CASSLRAPPWARKETNTIYF.

This rearrangement joins TRBV7-9 to TRBJ2-3; 11 nucleotides line up with TRBD2. Germline V gene sequence: CDR1 SEHNR, CDR2 FQNEAQ (reference sequence). Losses at the gene ends were 5 bases for V and 6 bases for J; bases not matched to a gene: 10. The CDR3 is 16 amino acids. CDR3 DNA: TGTGCCAGCAGCGCCGGGACTAGCGGCATTGCGGATACGCAGTATTTT. Amino acid sequence: CASSAGTSGIADTQYF.

This rearrangement joins TRBV5-1 to TRBJ2-2; 10 bases are shared with TRBD1. Germline loops: CDR1 SGHRS, CDR2 YFSETQ. The CDR3 totals 18 residues. Trimming cost V 6 bases and J 6 bases; bases outside gene matches: 17. CDR3 amino acids: CASIPPSGTGAPAGELFF. The CDR3 DNA reads TGCGCCAGCATCCCGCCCTCCGGGACAGGGGCCCCGGCCGGGGAGCTGTTTTTT. Based on the CDR3 plus reference TRBV5-1 and TRBJ2-2, the full variable domain is KAGVTQTPRYLIKTRGQQVTLSCSPISGHRSVSWYQQTPGQGLQFLFEYFSETQRNKGNFPGRFSGRQFSNSRSEMNVSTLELGDSALYLCASIPPSGTGAPAGELFFGEGSRLTVL.

This clonotype appeared a few times. The chain couples TRBV14 to TRBJ1-1; no clear D gene. This CDR3 region has 15 residues. The germline V gene has CDR1 SGHDN and CDR2 FVKESK. Trimming stripped 4 bases from V and 5 bases from J, with 17 bases between. Here the CDR3 DNA reads TGTGCCAGCAGCCTCCTGTTAGGGAAGAGGACTGAAGCTTTCTTT. It translates to CASSLLLGKRTEAFF.